This entry concerns a single T cell receptor (beta chain). The data stem from a study of blood T cell repertoires in COVID-19. Data came from immunoSEQ multiplex PCR; TCRdb stores just in-frame clones and leaves some out. The data contain more than 75,000 clones, approximately 82% of them seen just once; the ten biggest clones take up 20% to 25%. This receptor was taken from a man in his sixties with acute or convalescent COVID-19. Input material: peripheral blood.

The CDR3 DNA sequence: TGTGCCAGCAGCCCAAGGACTAGCGGGGGATCGTCTGGGGCCAACGTCCTGACTTTC. It encodes CASSPRTSGGSSGANVLTF. The gene calls are TRBV7-2 and TRBJ2-6; 13 bases agree with TRBD2. The V segment lost 5 bases and the J segment 1 base; nucleotides outside the gene matches: 8. In germline, CDR1 is SGHTA, CDR2 FQGNSA. There are 19 residues in the CDR3.